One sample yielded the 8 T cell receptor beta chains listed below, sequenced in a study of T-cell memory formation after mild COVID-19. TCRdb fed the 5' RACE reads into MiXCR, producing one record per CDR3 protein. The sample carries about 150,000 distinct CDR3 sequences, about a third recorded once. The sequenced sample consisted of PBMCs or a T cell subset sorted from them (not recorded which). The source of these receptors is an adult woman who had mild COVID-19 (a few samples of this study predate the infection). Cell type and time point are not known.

The CDR3 DNA reads TGCAGCGTTGAACTGAGGGGCAGGAACTCCTACGAGCAGTACTTC. Protein: CSVELRGRNSYEQYF. The rearrangement links TRBV29-1 to TRBJ2-7; the D call may be TRBD1 or TRBD2 (5 bases each). This CDR3 is 15 amino acids long. Trimming stripped 2 bases from V and 0 bases from J, with 14 bases between. CDR1 SQVTM and CDR2 ANQGSEA come from the germline V gene.

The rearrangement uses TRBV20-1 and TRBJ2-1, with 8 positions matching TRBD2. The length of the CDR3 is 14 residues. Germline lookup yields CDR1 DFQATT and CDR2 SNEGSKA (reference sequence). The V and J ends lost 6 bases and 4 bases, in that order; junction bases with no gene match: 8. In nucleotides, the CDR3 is TGCAGTGCCGAGCAGCGGGGGCCGTACAATGAGCAGTTCTTC. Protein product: CSAEQRGPYNEQFF.

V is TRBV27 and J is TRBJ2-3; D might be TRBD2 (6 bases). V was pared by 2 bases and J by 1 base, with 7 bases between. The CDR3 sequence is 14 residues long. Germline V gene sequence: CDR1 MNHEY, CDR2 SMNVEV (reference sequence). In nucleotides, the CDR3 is TGTGCCAGCAGTTTAACGGGGGGCACAGATACGCAGTATTTT. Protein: CASSLTGGTDTQYF.

The CDR3 DNA reads as TGTGCCAGTAGGCCAACTAGCGGCGAGCAGTACTTC. This gives the protein CASRPTSGEQYF. The chain has TRBV19 and TRBJ2-7, with 8 bases lining up with TRBD2. J lost 6 bases, V lost 6 bases, and 4 bases had no gene match. The CDR3 runs 12 residues. Germline V gives CDR1 LNHDA, CDR2 SQIVND (reference sequence). Using reference TRBV19 and TRBJ2-7 for the parts outside the CDR3, the full variable domain is DGGITQSPKYLFRKEGQNVTLSCEQNLNHDAMYWYRQDPGQGLRLIYYSQIVNDFQKGDIAEGYSVSREKKESFPLTVTSAQKNPTAFYLCASRPTSGEQYFGPGTRLTVT.

The CDR3 here is CASSYSQRSQPQHF. CDR3 coding DNA: TGTGCCAGCAGTTACAGTCAGAGGTCTCAGCCCCAGCATTTT. This chain joins TRBV6-5 and TRBJ1-5; D is ambiguous. V shed 2 bases and J shed 6 bases, with 11 bases lying between them. Germline-derived CDR1 and CDR2 are MNHEY and SVGAGI. The CDR3 is 14 residues long.

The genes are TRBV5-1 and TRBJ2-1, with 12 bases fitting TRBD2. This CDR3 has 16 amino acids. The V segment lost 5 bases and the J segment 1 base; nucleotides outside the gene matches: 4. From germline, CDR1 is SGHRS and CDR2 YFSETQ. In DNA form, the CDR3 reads TGCGCCAGCAGGGCTAGCGGGGGGGTATCCTACAATGAGCAGTTCTTC. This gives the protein CASRASGGVSYNEQFF.

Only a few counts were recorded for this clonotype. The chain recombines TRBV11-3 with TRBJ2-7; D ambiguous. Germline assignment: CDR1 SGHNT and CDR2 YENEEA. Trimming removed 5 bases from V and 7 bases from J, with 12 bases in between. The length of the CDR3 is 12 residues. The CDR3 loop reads CASSPSKGEQYF. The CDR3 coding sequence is TGTGCCAGCAGCCCTTCTAAGGGAGAGCAGTACTTC.

The DNA of the CDR3 is TGTGCCACCAGTGATTTCGGTTGGTTCGGCTACACCTTC. Protein sequence: CATSDFGWFGYTF. This chain joins TRBV24-1 and TRBJ1-2; D unclear. CDR3 length: 13 amino acids. Deletions cut 1 base from V and 8 bases from J, with 10 bases between. CDR1 and CDR2 (germline): KGHDR, SFDVKD.